The 8 T cell receptor beta chains listed next were all sequenced from one sample in a study of shared clonotypes between healthy human individuals. Sequenced by immunoSEQ multiplex PCR; TCRdb stores in-frame clones only, minus some. The repertoire holds over 700,000 clones, just under 75% seen once, with 1.8% in the top ten. The sequenced material came from memory CD4+ T cells sorted from blood. The subset is: CD45RA-negative fraction. The receptors were sampled from a woman in her 30s in good health.

V is TRBV18 and J is TRBJ1-5; 7 bases line up with TRBD1. Germline trimming cut 5 bases from V and 2 bases from J; bases unmatched to any gene: 3. Germline loops: CDR1 KGHSH, CDR2 LQKENI. CDR3 length: 14 residues. In DNA form, the CDR3 reads TGTGCCAGCTCAACAGACAGGGGCAATCAGCCCCAGCATTTT. This encodes CASSTDRGNQPQHF.

The gene calls are TRBV18 and TRBJ1-4; D not certain. V was clipped by 2 bases and J by 2 bases, with 6 bases between them. This CDR3 is built from 14 residues. From germline, CDR1 is KGHSH and CDR2 LQKENI. The CDR3 spells CASSPVSTNEKLFF. The CDR3 coding sequence is TGTGCCAGCTCACCAGTCAGCACTAATGAAAAACTGTTTTTT.

This sequence joins TRBV5-1 and TRBJ1-2; no reliable D call. This CDR3 is 14 amino acids long. Germline CDR1 and CDR2: SGHRS and YFSETQ. The V and J ends lost 4 bases and 2 bases respectively, with 12 bases between them. As DNA, the CDR3 is TGCGCCAGCAGCCTTGACAAAGACAACTATGGCTACACCTTC. This translates into CASSLDKDNYGYTF.

The chain combines TRBV6-1 with TRBJ2-7; perhaps D is TRBD1 or TRBD2 (5 bases each). V was cut by 4 bases and J by 5 bases, with 21 bases left in between. The CDR3 contains 16 residues. Germline CDR1 MNHNS, CDR2 SASEGT. Here the CDR3 reads CASSVGPPPSFHEQYF. The CDR3 DNA follows: TGTGCCAGCAGTGTGGGACCCCCCCCATCTTTCCACGAGCAGTACTTC.

This clone was observed a few times. The chain uses TRBV5-1 and TRBJ2-3; 9 bases map to TRBD1. Trimming removed 2 bases from V and 5 bases from J; junction bases left unmatched: 6. Per germline, CDR1 SGHRS and CDR2 YFSETQ. The CDR3 runs 15 residues. In DNA, the CDR3 is TGCGCCAGCAGCTTTGGGGACAGGGACAGAGATACGCAGTATTTT. Protein sequence: CASSFGDRDRDTQYF.

The sample holds one count of this clone. J is TRBJ2-5 and V is TRBV11-2; D may be TRBD1 (6 bases). The CDR3 is 16 amino acids. The V end was cut by 1 base, the J end by 7 bases, with 19 bases between. Germline CDR1 is SGHAT and CDR2 is FQNNGV. The CDR3 DNA sequence: TGTGCCAGCAGCTTAGGGACAGCACCTAGATCCGGGACCCAGTACTTC. This encodes CASSLGTAPRSGTQYF. Full variable domain (remainder filled in from reference TRBV11-2 and TRBJ2-5): EAGVAQSPRYKIIEKRQSVAFWCNPISGHATLYWYQQILGQGPKLLIQFQNNGVVDDSQLPKDRFSAERLKGVDSTLKIQPAKLEDSAVYLCASSLGTAPRSGTQYFGPGTRLLVL.

This chain links TRBV4-1 with TRBJ2-1, with a possible D match to TRBD2 (8 bases). The CDR3 has 19 amino acids. V dropped 0 bases and J dropped 3 bases, with 21 bases sitting between them. Germline V gene sequence: CDR1 MGHRA, CDR2 YSYEKL. The CDR3 nucleotides read TGCGCCAGCAGCCAAGAGGGGACAGAGGCGGGAGGATACTACAATGAGCAGTTCTTC. It translates to CASSQEGTEAGGYYNEQFF.

The rearrangement links TRBV18 to TRBJ1-1, with D perhaps TRBD1 (6 bases). In germline, CDR1 is KGHSH, CDR2 LQKENI. The CDR3 contains 13 residues. Trimming took 0 bases from V and 9 from J, leaving 11 bases between them. Written as DNA, the CDR3 is TGTGCCAGCTCACCACCGGGCAGGGGAAAAGCTTTCTTT. Encoded protein: CASSPPGRGKAFF.